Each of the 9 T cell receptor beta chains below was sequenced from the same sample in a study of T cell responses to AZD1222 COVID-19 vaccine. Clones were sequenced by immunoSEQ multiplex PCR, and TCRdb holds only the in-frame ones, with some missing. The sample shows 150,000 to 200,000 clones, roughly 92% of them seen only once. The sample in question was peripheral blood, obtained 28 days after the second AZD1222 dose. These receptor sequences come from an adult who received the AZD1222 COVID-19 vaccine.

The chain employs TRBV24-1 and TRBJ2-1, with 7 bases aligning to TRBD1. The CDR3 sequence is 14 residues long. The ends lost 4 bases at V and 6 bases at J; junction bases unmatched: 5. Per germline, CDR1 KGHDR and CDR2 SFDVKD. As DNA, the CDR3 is TGTGCCACCAGTGACCCCGGGACAGCCAATGAGCAGTTCTTC. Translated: CATSDPGTANEQFF.

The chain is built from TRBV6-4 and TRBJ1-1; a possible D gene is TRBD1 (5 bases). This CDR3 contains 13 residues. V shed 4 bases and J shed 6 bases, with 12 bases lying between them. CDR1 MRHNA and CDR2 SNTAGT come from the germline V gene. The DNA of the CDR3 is TGTGCCAGCAGTGCACGGGGGGTGGCTGAAGCTTTCTTT. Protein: CASSARGVAEAFF.

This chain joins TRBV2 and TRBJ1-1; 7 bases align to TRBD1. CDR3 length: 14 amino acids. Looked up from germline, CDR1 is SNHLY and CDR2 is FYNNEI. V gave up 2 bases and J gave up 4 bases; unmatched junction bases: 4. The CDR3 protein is CASSETAGGTEAFF. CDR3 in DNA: TGTGCCAGCAGTGAAACGGCAGGGGGCACTGAAGCTTTCTTT.

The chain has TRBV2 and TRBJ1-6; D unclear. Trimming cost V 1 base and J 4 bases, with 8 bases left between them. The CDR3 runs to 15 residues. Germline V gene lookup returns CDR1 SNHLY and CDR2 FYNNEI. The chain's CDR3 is CASSEEEGYNSPLHF. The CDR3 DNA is TGTGCCAGCAGTGAAGAAGAAGGGTATAATTCACCCCTCCACTTT.

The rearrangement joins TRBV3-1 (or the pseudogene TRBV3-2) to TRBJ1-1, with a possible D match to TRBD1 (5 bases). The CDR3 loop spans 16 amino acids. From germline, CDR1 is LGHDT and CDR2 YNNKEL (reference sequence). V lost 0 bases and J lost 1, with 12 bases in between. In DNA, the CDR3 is TGTGCCAGCAGCCAAGATCAGGCAGGGACGAACACTGAAGCTTTCTTT. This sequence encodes CASSQDQAGTNTEAFF.

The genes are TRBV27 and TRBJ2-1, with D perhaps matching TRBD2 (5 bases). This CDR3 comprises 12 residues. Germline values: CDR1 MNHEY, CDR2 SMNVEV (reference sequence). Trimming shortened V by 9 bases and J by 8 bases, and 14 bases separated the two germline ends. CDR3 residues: CARPASTDEQFF. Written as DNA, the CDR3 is TGTGCCAGGCCGGCTAGCACGGATGAGCAGTTCTTC.

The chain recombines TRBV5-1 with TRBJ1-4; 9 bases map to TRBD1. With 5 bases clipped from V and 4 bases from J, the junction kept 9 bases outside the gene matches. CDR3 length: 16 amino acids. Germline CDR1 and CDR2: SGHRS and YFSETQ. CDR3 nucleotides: TGCGCCAGCAGTCCAGGGGACAGGGCTTTTAATGAAAAACTGTTTTTT. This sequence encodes CASSPGDRAFNEKLFF.

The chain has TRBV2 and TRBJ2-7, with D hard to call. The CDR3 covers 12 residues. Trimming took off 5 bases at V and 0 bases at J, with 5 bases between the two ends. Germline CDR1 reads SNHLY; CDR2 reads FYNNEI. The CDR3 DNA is TGTGCCAGCAGTTTTAGCTCCTACGAGCAGTACTTC. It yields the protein CASSFSSYEQYF. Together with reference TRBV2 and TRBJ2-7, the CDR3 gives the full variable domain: EPEVTQTPSHQVTQMGQEVILRCVPISNHLYFYWYRQILGQKVEFLVSFYNNEISEKSEIFDDQFSVERPDGSNFTLKIRSTKLEDSAMYFCASSFSSYEQYFGPGTRLTVT.

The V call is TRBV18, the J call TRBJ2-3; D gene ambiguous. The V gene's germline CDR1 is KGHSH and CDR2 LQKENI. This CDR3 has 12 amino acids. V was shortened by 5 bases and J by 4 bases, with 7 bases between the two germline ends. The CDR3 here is CASSRGADTQYF. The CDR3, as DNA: TGTGCCAGCTCAAGAGGAGCAGATACGCAGTATTTT. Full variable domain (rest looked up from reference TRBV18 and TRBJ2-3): NAGVMQNPRHLVRRRGQEARLRCSPMKGHSHVYWYRQLPEEGLKFMVYLQKENIIDESGMPKERFSAEFPKEGPSILRIQQVVRGDSAAYFCASSRGADTQYFGPGTRLTVL.